This TCR beta chain was identified during a study of T cell responses to AZD1222 COVID-19 vaccine. Trimming took 0 bases from V and 4 from J, leaving 11 bases between them. CDR3 length equals 15 residues. CDR1 and CDR2 from the germline V gene are SGDLS and YYNGEE. TCRdb's copy holds only in-frame clones and misses some; the assay was immunoSEQ multiplex PCR. The table includes about 110,000 clones, 70% to 90% detected once. This receptor was obtained from an adult who received the AZD1222 COVID-19 vaccine. V is TRBV9 and J is TRBJ1-5; D gene ambiguous. The material sequenced was peripheral blood, taken 28 days after the second AZD1222 dose. The CDR3 here is CASSVGGTKNQPQHF. The CDR3 coding sequence is TGTGCCAGCAGCGTAGGAGGCACGAAGAATCAGCCCCAGCATTTT.